These 5 T cell receptor beta chains were all obtained from the same sample, sequenced in a study of blood T cell repertoires in COVID-19. Only in-frame clones appear in the TCRdb table, and some are missing; sequencing was by immunoSEQ multiplex PCR. This sample has 130,000 to 150,000 clones, with approximately 80% found just once. The sample was peripheral blood. Receptor source: a human donor in a cohort sampled during active COVID-19.

This CDR3 is CASTPGQGAYSPLHF. In nucleotides, the CDR3 is TGCGCCAGCACCCCGGGACAGGGGGCGTATTCACCCCTCCACTTT. This chain joins TRBV4-1 and TRBJ1-6; TRBD1 aligns across 12 bases. V dropped 7 bases and J dropped 8; count of bases not matched to a gene: 6. In germline, CDR1 is MGHRA, CDR2 YSYEKL. The CDR3 is 15 amino acids.

The rearrangement links TRBV29-1 to TRBJ1-1, with D perhaps matching TRBD1 (6 bases). The V gene lost 7 bases and the J gene lost 4 bases, with 19 bases spanning the gap. Looked up from germline, CDR1 is SQVTM and CDR2 is ANQGSEA. There are 14 residues in the CDR3. CDR3 protein: CSAVNRALGTEAFF. CDR3 DNA: TGCAGCGCCGTCAACAGGGCCTTGGGCACTGAAGCTTTCTTT.

The chain employs TRBV5-5 and TRBJ2-1, with 7 bases lining up with TRBD1. Germline V gives CDR1 SGHKS, CDR2 YYEKEE (reference sequence). Unmatched junction bases numbered 12, after V lost 3 bases and J lost 15 bases. The CDR3 contains 13 residues. The CDR3 loop reads CASSSGTVAIPFF. The CDR3 bases are TGTGCCAGCAGCTCAGGGACAGTAGCGATCCCGTTCTTC.

This clone was seen more than once but under ten times. Here the CDR3 DNA reads TGTGCCAGTCAGGACAGGGGAACCGGGAACACTGAAGCTTTCTTT. Protein product: CASQDRGTGNTEAFF. The chain is built from TRBV19 and TRBJ1-1; 9 positions match TRBD1. Germline CDR1 is LNHDA and CDR2 is SQIVND (reference sequence). The CDR3 contains 15 residues. V dropped 8 bases and J dropped 1; count of bases not matched to a gene: 8.

The rearrangement uses TRBV2 and TRBJ2-1, with D uncertain. The CDR3 is made up of 13 amino acids. Germline CDR1 is SNHLY and CDR2 is FYNNEI. V shed 3 bases and J shed 8 bases, with 11 bases lying between them. The CDR3 is CASSDGYQDEQFF. DNA for the CDR3: TGTGCCAGCAGTGACGGATATCAGGATGAGCAGTTCTTC.